These 9 T cell receptor beta chains were sequenced from one sample in a study of blood T cell repertoires in COVID-19. The repertoire was sequenced with immunoSEQ multiplex PCR; TCRdb's copy has only in-frame clones and lacks some. This sample has about 300,000 clones; under 90% occur once, and the top ten carry about 1.7%. The sample was PBMCs or T cells enriched from blood (not recorded which). The receptor set was obtained from a middle-aged woman who had recovered from COVID-19.

This chain joins TRBV14 and TRBJ2-1; D might be TRBD2 (6 bases). This CDR3 comprises 14 residues. CDR1 and CDR2 (germline): SGHDN, FVKESK. The V end lost 4 bases, the J end lost 10 bases, and 17 bases lay between the germline ends. This CDR3 is CASSRDWEGGEQFF. The CDR3 nucleotides read TGTGCCAGCAGCCGGGACTGGGAAGGCGGGGAGCAGTTCTTC. Variable domain in full (rest from reference TRBV14 and TRBJ2-1): EAGVTQFPSHSVIEKGQTVTLRCDPISGHDNLYWYRRVMGKEIKFLLHFVKESKQDESGMPNNRFLAERTGGTYSTLKVQPAELEDSGVYFCASSRDWEGGEQFFGPGTRLTVL.

V gene TRBV5-4 combines with J gene TRBJ1-1; 9 nucleotides align to TRBD1. After removal of 7 bases from V and 5 bases from J, the junction contained 6 bases not matched to a gene. CDR1 is SGHNT and CDR2 is YYREEE in the germline V gene (reference sequence). This CDR3 region has 13 residues. The CDR3 is CASGGTGPTEAFF. CDR3 coding DNA: TGTGCCAGCGGGGGGACAGGGCCAACTGAAGCTTTCTTT.

The chain couples TRBV20-1 to TRBJ1-3; D might be TRBD1 (6 bases). Trimming removed 5 bases from V and 4 bases from J, with 12 bases in between. Germline V gene data show CDR1 as DFQATT and CDR2 as SNEGSKA (reference sequence). The length of the CDR3 is 13 residues. The CDR3 DNA reads as TGCAGTGCTCGTGGGGGGACAGGAAACACCATATATTTT. This gives the protein CSARGGTGNTIYF.

The chain is built from TRBV7-2 and TRBJ2-5, with 13 bases that match TRBD2. Germline CDR1 and CDR2: SGHTA and FQGNSA. CDR3 length: 19 amino acids. J lost 1 base, V lost 5 bases, and 13 bases had no gene match. The CDR3 region is CASSPQLAGGKGSQETQYF. In DNA, the CDR3 is TGTGCCAGCAGCCCTCAACTAGCGGGAGGGAAGGGCAGCCAAGAGACCCAGTACTTC.

The chain has TRBV30 and TRBJ2-2, with 10 bases fitting TRBD1. The junction had 4 bases not matched to a gene; V was cut back by 0 bases and J by 6 bases. The CDR3 is 15 residues long. Germline V gives CDR1 GTSNPN, CDR2 SVGIG (reference sequence). CDR3 in DNA: TGTGCCTGGAGTGTCGACAGGGGGCCAGCCGGGGAGCTGTTTTTT. Encoded protein: CAWSVDRGPAGELFF.

J is TRBJ2-7 and V is TRBV2; TRBD2 matches 7 bases. Germline CDR1 SNHLY, CDR2 FYNNEI. V trimming: 6 bases; J trimming: 6 bases; junction bases outside the gene matches: 14. The CDR3 consists of 15 residues. The CDR3 is CASSPRPASGIEQYF. CDR3 bases: TGTGCCAGCAGCCCCCGGCCGGCTAGCGGAATCGAGCAGTACTTC. Filled out from reference TRBV2 and TRBJ2-7, the complete variable domain reads EPEVTQTPSHQVTQMGQEVILRCVPISNHLYFYWYRQILGQKVEFLVSFYNNEISEKSEIFDDQFSVERPDGSNFTLKIRSTKLEDSAMYFCASSPRPASGIEQYFGPGTRLTVT.

The rearrangement joins TRBV6-5 to TRBJ1-1; possible D gene TRBD1, 6 bases. This CDR3 comprises 13 residues. Germline lookup yields CDR1 MNHEY and CDR2 SVGAGI. Trimming removed 10 bases at V and 3 bases at J, with 15 bases between. CDR3 protein: CAISKGGDTEAFF. Written as DNA, the CDR3 is TGTGCCATTTCAAAAGGGGGGGACACTGAAGCTTTCTTT.

This rearrangement joins TRBV12-3 or TRBV12-4 to TRBJ1-1, with 8 bases matching TRBD1. The CDR3 length is 13 residues. J gave up 11 bases and V 3 bases, and 8 bases lay outside the gene matches. The CDR3 DNA sequence: TGTGCCAGCAGTTTTGCAGGGGGCAATGAGGCTTTCTTT. Protein: CASSFAGGNEAFF.

This sequence joins TRBV5-4 and TRBJ1-2, with 8 bases aligning to TRBD1. The CDR3 consists of 14 residues. V was pared by 2 bases and J by 2 bases, with 2 bases of the junction left unmatched. Germline V gene data show CDR1 as SGHNT and CDR2 as YYREEE (reference sequence). The CDR3 loop reads CASSLRQGNYGYTF. The CDR3 DNA is TGTGCCAGCAGCTTACGACAGGGGAACTATGGCTACACCTTC. Full variable domain (missing parts from reference TRBV5-4 and TRBJ1-2): ETGVTQSPTHLIKTRGQQVTLRCSSQSGHNTVSWYQQALGQGPQFIFQYYREEENGRGNFPPRFSGLQFPNYSSELNVNALELDDSALYLCASSLRQGNYGYTFGSGTRLTVV.